The present T cell receptor beta chain was sequenced within a study of blood T cells in healthy people across ages. Regarding the study as a whole: Donor CMV status was unknown, possibly confounding expanded clonotype changes.

A second PCR, run for about 7 to 12 cycles, used a sample-barcoded 5' primer plus a J-beta primer mix. MiXCR was run by TCRdb on the 5' RACE reads, yielding one entry per CDR3 protein. Of 1.5 million or so distinct CDR3 sequences in the sample, roughly 45% are singletons; the top ten hold roughly 8.2%. Comments on this clonotype: Its antigen is undetermined.

The CDR3 is 13 residues long. Trimming left V 2 bases short and J 3 bases short, with 7 bases between. Germline CDR1 and CDR2: MNHEY and SMNVEV (reference sequence). The chain carries TRBV27 and TRBJ1-2; D not certain. Sequenced sample: blood. The receptor's source is a woman aged 18-30 years in good health. In DNA form, the CDR3 reads TGTGCCAGCAGTTTAACGGCAGACTATGGCTACACCTTC. The encoded protein is CASSLTADYGYTF.